Each of the 27 T cell receptor beta chains below was sequenced from the same sample in a study of blood T cell repertoires in COVID-19. Assay: immunoSEQ multiplex PCR; the TCRdb copy retains only in-frame clones and omits some. This table holds about 300,000 clones, about nine tenths found once. Sequencing used PBMCs or T cells enriched from blood (not recorded which). These receptors were taken from a woman aged 18 to 35 who had recovered from COVID-19.

The chain is built from TRBV10-2 and TRBJ2-7; maybe TRBD1 (6 bases). Germline lookup yields CDR1 WSHSY and CDR2 SAAADI. The V gene lost 10 bases and the J gene lost 0 bases, with 25 bases spanning the gap. The CDR3 extends over 17 amino acids. The CDR3 here is CATGAQTQGRNSYEQYF. The DNA for the CDR3 is TGCGCCACTGGGGCTCAGACTCAGGGGCGGAACTCCTACGAGCAGTACTTC.

This rearrangement joins TRBV6-5 to TRBJ1-3; TRBD1 might be the D (6 bases). From germline, CDR1 is MNHEY and CDR2 SVGAGI. The length of the CDR3 is 15 residues. Trimming removed 4 bases at V and 4 bases at J, with 14 bases between. CDR3 protein: CASSSGGGGGNTIYF. CDR3 coding DNA: TGTGCCAGCAGTTCCGGAGGGGGGGGAGGAAACACCATATATTTT.

This clone was seen only a few times. The chain is built from TRBV2 and TRBJ2-2; TRBD1 agrees at 8 bases. The CDR3 totals 17 residues. Trimming cost V 1 base and J 1 base; bases outside gene matches: 5. Germline assignment: CDR1 SNHLY and CDR2 FYNNEI. The CDR3 is CASSEVKGTGNTGELFF. In DNA, the CDR3 is TGTGCCAGCAGTGAAGTGAAAGGGACAGGGAACACCGGGGAGCTGTTTTTT.

Of note for this clone: The same CDR3 also results from other DNA sequences found in this sample. The V and J genes are TRBV4-1 and TRBJ1-4, with 9 nucleotides matching TRBD1. CDR1 is MGHRA and CDR2 is YSYEKL in the germline V gene. Trimming cost V 0 bases and J 5 bases; bases outside gene matches: 1. This CDR3 is built from 15 residues. The CDR3 sequence is CASSQEDRGNEKLFF. For the CDR3, the DNA is TGCGCCAGCAGCCAAGAAGACAGGGGGAATGAAAAACTGTTTTTT.

The CDR3 DNA sequence: TGCGCCAGCAGCCTTTTTAGGACAGGGGAGGACACTGAAGCTTTCTTT. This sequence encodes CASSLFRTGEDTEAFF. J is TRBJ1-1 and V is TRBV4-1; 9 bases fit TRBD1. In germline, CDR1 is MGHRA, CDR2 YSYEKL. This CDR3 has 16 amino acids. The ends lost 4 bases at V and 3 bases at J; junction bases unmatched: 9.

This sequence joins TRBV5-1 and TRBJ2-7, with 10 bases aligning to TRBD1. The CDR3 sequence is 14 residues long. The V and J ends lost 4 bases and 5 bases, in that order; junction bases with no gene match: 6. From germline, CDR1 is SGHRS and CDR2 YFSETQ. The CDR3 sequence: CASSQDRGSDEQYF. The CDR3 coding sequence is TGCGCCAGCAGCCAGGACAGGGGGAGCGACGAGCAGTACTTC.

The chain couples TRBV5-6 to TRBJ2-5; 8 bases match TRBD1. The CDR3 has 12 amino acids. Germline CDR1 SGHDT, CDR2 YYEEEE. Trimming took 2 bases from V and 13 from J; bases not matched to a gene: 7. The CDR3 region is CASSFLQGGLYF. Written as DNA, the CDR3 is TGTGCCAGCAGCTTCTTACAGGGGGGCTTGTACTTC.

The J gene is TRBJ1-5, the V gene TRBV11-2, with D perhaps matching TRBD1 (6 bases). V lost 1 base and J 0 bases, leaving 7 bases between the germline ends. Germline V gives CDR1 SGHAT, CDR2 FQNNGV. The CDR3 totals 15 residues. The CDR3 reads CASSLGRGSNQPQHF. The CDR3 DNA sequence: TGTGCCAGCAGCTTAGGCAGGGGTAGCAATCAGCCCCAGCATTTT.

This chain links TRBV28 with TRBJ2-7, with TRBD2 identical over 14 bases. J lost 3 bases, V lost 10 bases, and 14 bases had no gene match. Germline CDR1 MDHEN, CDR2 SYDVKM. The CDR3 covers 17 residues. CDR3 protein: CATQPVTGTSGSYEQYF. The CDR3 DNA reads as TGTGCCACCCAGCCCGTGACTGGGACTAGCGGGAGCTACGAGCAGTACTTC.

This clone was counted a single time. The identical CDR3 is also encoded by other nucleotide sequences in the sample. The chain carries TRBV5-1 and TRBJ1-1; D unclear. The CDR3 is made up of 13 amino acids. CDR1 and CDR2 (germline): SGHRS, YFSETQ. The V end was cut by 2 bases, the J end by 3 bases, with 8 bases between. Here the CDR3 reads CASSLGSDTEAFF. The CDR3 region has the DNA TGCGCCAGCAGCTTAGGGAGTGACACTGAAGCTTTCTTT.

The genes are TRBV5-4 and TRBJ2-7; TRBD1 agrees at 7 bases. The CDR3 is made up of 13 amino acids. V lost 10 bases to trimming and J lost 5 bases; unmatched junction nucleotides: 12. Germline assignment: CDR1 SGHNT and CDR2 YYREEE (reference sequence). In DNA form, the CDR3 reads TGTGCCGCAGGGGGACAGAGTGTCCACGAGCAGTACTTC. It yields the protein CAAGGQSVHEQYF.

The chain joins TRBV18 to TRBJ1-2, with D possibly being TRBD1 (6 bases). In germline, CDR1 is KGHSH, CDR2 LQKENI. Trimming left V 3 bases short and J 6 bases short, with 17 bases between. This CDR3 is built from 15 residues. CDR3 amino acids: CASSPGPEGEDGYTF. In DNA form, the CDR3 reads TGTGCCAGCTCACCGGGGCCAGAGGGGGAAGATGGCTACACCTTC.

V gene TRBV27 combines with J gene TRBJ2-7; TRBD2 might be the D (6 bases). V was trimmed by 7 bases and J by 6 bases, leaving 19 bases between them. Germline lookup yields CDR1 MNHEY and CDR2 SMNVEV (reference sequence). The CDR3 has 14 amino acids. CDR3: CASKRVPGHSEQYF. CDR3 bases: TGTGCCAGCAAGCGGGTACCGGGGCATTCCGAGCAGTACTTC.

The V and J genes are TRBV10-2 and TRBJ1-6, with TRBD1 matching 7 bases. CDR1 is WSHSY and CDR2 is SAAADI in the germline V gene. V lost 7 bases to trimming and J lost 9 bases; unmatched junction nucleotides: 6. CDR3 length: 13 residues. CDR3: CASKEGASSPLHF. CDR3 sequence (DNA): TGCGCCAGCAAAGAGGGGGCTTCTTCACCCCTCCACTTT.

The chain is built from TRBV5-4 and TRBJ1-5; perhaps TRBD1 as D (6 bases). V lost 3 bases, J lost 6 bases, and 19 bases lay in between. This CDR3 spans 16 amino acids. Germline loops: CDR1 SGHNT, CDR2 YYREEE (reference sequence). The CDR3 DNA reads TGTGCCAGCAGCTACATTGGAGGGGGGGTTGCTCAGCCCCAGCATTTT. Its protein is CASSYIGGGVAQPQHF.

The rearrangement joins TRBV21-1 to TRBJ1-4; TRBD1, the D gene given by the table, was not confirmed from the DNA. TRBV21-1 is a pseudogene locus. CDR3 length: 11 amino acids. CDR3 sequence reads: CAKGVAEKLFF. The CDR3 bases are TGTGCCAAGGGGGTTGCCGAAAAACTGTTTTTT.

The chain couples TRBV11-2 to TRBJ2-7; perhaps TRBD1 as D (5 bases). Germline V lookup: CDR1 SGHAT, CDR2 FQNNGV. The CDR3 covers 12 residues. Trimming shortened V by 3 bases and J by 4 bases, and 7 bases separated the two germline ends. The CDR3 sequence is CASSFSGYEQYF. CDR3 nucleotides: TGTGCCAGCAGCTTCTCAGGGTACGAGCAGTACTTC.

This chain uses TRBV15 with TRBJ2-5; 11 nucleotides agree with TRBD2. The CDR3 contains 17 residues. Germline CDR1 reads LNHNV; CDR2 reads YYDKDF (reference sequence). Losses at the gene ends were 5 bases for V and 1 base for J; bases not matched to a gene: 9. The CDR3 DNA follows: TGTGCCACCAGCCCCCGGCTAGCGGGGGGTCTCCAAGAGACCCAGTACTTC. The encoded protein is CATSPRLAGGLQETQYF. Drawing the rest from reference TRBV15 and TRBJ2-5, the complete variable domain is DAMVIQNPRYQVTQFGKPVTLSCSQTLNHNVMYWYQQKSSQAPKLLFHYYDKDFNNEADTPDNFQSRRPNTSFCFLDIRSPGLGDTAMYLCATSPRLAGGLQETQYFGPGTRLLVL.

The chain recombines TRBV24-1 with TRBJ2-1, with TRBD2 identical over 11 bases. The CDR3 is 16 residues long. Losses at the gene ends were 4 bases for V and 10 bases for J; bases not matched to a gene: 11. The germline V gene encodes CDR1 KGHDR and CDR2 SFDVKD. The CDR3 loop reads CATSDAGASGRREQFF. In DNA, the CDR3 is TGTGCCACCAGTGACGCTGGGGCTAGCGGGAGGAGAGAGCAGTTCTTC.

The rearrangement uses TRBV19 and TRBJ1-3; maybe TRBD1 (5 bases). The germline gives CDR1 LNHDA, CDR2 SQIVND (reference sequence). The CDR3 is made up of 14 amino acids. V shed 5 bases and J shed 7 bases, with 15 bases lying between them. The CDR3 region has the DNA TGTGCCAGTAGTCGGACGGGGGAAGGCAACACCATATATTTT. Its protein product is CASSRTGEGNTIYF.

CDR3: CASRLAGGYNEQFF. The DNA of the CDR3 is TGTGCCAGCAGACTAGCGGGAGGCTACAATGAGCAGTTCTTC. V usage is TRBV27 and J usage is TRBJ2-1; 12 bases are shared with TRBD2. CDR1 and CDR2 from the germline V gene are MNHEY and SMNVEV (reference sequence). After removal of 6 bases from V and 3 bases from J, the junction contained 0 bases not matched to a gene. The CDR3 has 14 amino acids.

The chain combines TRBV27 with TRBJ1-5; no definite D call. The CDR3 runs to 13 residues. Germline V CDR1 and CDR2: MNHEY, SMNVEV (reference sequence). Trimming took off 5 bases at V and 0 bases at J, with 5 bases between the two ends. This CDR3 is CASSTGSNQPQHF. The CDR3 bases are TGTGCCAGCAGTACGGGTAGCAATCAGCCCCAGCATTTT.

This rearrangement joins TRBV12-5 to TRBJ1-6; D unclear. This CDR3 comprises 14 residues. V was trimmed by 1 base and J by 5 bases, leaving 6 bases between them. The germline V gene has CDR1 LGHNT and CDR2 FRNRAP. CDR3 in DNA: TGTGCTAGTGGTTTGGGGGAGCATAATTCACCCCTCCACTTT. This codes for CASGLGEHNSPLHF.

The CDR3 reads CASSPRLGHGYGYTF. CDR3 nucleotide sequence: TGTGCCAGCAGCCCCCGGTTAGGACATGGCTATGGCTACACCTTC. This rearrangement joins TRBV7-8 to TRBJ1-2; possible D gene TRBD1, 5 bases. The V gene's germline CDR1 is SGHVS and CDR2 FQNEAQ. The CDR3 has 15 residues. The V gene lost 5 bases and the J gene lost 4 bases, with 17 bases spanning the gap. Supplemented by reference TRBV7-8 and TRBJ1-2, the full variable domain reads GAGVSQSPRYKVAKRGQDVALRCDPISGHVSLFWYQQALGQGPEFLTYFQNEAQLDKSGLPSDRFFAERPEGSVSTLKIQRTQQEDSAVYLCASSPRLGHGYGYTFGSGTRLTVV.

The chain employs TRBV4-1 and TRBJ1-5; the D is unclear. Between the trimmed V and J ends, which lost 0 bases and 4 bases, there was a span of 10 bases. Looked up from germline, CDR1 is MGHRA and CDR2 is YSYEKL. This CDR3 comprises 15 residues. CDR3: CASSQDVPGNQPQHF. The CDR3, as DNA: TGCGCCAGCAGCCAAGACGTGCCGGGGAATCAGCCCCAGCATTTT.

The V and J genes are TRBV7-2 and TRBJ2-1; weak D call: TRBD2 (6 bases). Trimming cost V 5 bases and J 4 bases, with 18 bases left between them. This CDR3 comprises 16 residues. Germline CDR1 is SGHTA and CDR2 is FQGNSA. The CDR3 nucleotides are TGTGCCAGCAGCCCCCGCCCCGGACTACTTTACAATGAGCAGTTCTTC. Translating gives CASSPRPGLLYNEQFF.

The chain carries TRBV6-4 and TRBJ2-2; D is perhaps TRBD1 (6 bases). The V and J ends lost 3 bases and 6 bases respectively, with 8 bases between them. This CDR3 region has 13 residues. Germline CDR1 is MRHNA and CDR2 is SNTAGT. The CDR3 reads CASSDEGAGELFF. The CDR3, as DNA: TGTGCCAGCAGTGATGAGGGGGCCGGGGAGCTGTTTTTT.